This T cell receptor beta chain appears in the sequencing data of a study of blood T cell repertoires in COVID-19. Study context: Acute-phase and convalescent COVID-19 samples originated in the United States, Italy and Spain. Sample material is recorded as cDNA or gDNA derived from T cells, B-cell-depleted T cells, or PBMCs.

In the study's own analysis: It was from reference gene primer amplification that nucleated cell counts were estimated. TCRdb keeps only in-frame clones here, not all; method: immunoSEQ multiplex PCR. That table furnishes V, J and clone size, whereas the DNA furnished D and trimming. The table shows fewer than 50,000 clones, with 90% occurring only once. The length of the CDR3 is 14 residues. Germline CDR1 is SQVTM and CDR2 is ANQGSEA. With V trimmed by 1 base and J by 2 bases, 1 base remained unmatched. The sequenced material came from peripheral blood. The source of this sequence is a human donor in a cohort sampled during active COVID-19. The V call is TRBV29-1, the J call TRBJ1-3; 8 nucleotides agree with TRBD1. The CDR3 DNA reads TGCAGCGTTGAAGGACAGGGGACTGGAAACACCATATATTTT. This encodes CSVEGQGTGNTIYF.